This T cell receptor beta chain is drawn from a study of cytomegalovirus exposure and HLA in healthy donors. Study outcomes and limitations: Per a later analysis, HLA-associated TCR beta chains showed more clonal expansion than other, equally common TCR beta chains. Excluded were some V segments that proved indistinguishable, including TRBV6-2 and TRBV6-3. Previously analyzed data showed that most TCR beta V segments were productive at a frequency of about 90% or about 30%.

On this clone: Its antigen is unknown.

PCR primers comprised 60 Vbeta and 13 Jbeta primers. Profiling relied on immunoSEQ multiplex PCR, and the TCRdb table lists in-frame clones only, not all of them. This table holds approximately 100,000 clones, about 80% found once. The CDR3 length is 16 residues. V shed 4 bases, J shed 5 bases, and the junction held 6 bases outside the gene matches. Germline values: CDR1 MNHNS, CDR2 SASEGT. The clonotype comes from a female donor in good health and CMV-seronegative. The sequencing input was PBMCs. The chain joins TRBV6-1 to TRBJ2-1; 12 bases are shared with TRBD2. The CDR3 DNA follows: TGTGCCAGCAGTGCTCTAGCGGGGGGGCCTAACAATGAGCAGTTCTTC. Protein: CASSALAGGPNNEQFF.